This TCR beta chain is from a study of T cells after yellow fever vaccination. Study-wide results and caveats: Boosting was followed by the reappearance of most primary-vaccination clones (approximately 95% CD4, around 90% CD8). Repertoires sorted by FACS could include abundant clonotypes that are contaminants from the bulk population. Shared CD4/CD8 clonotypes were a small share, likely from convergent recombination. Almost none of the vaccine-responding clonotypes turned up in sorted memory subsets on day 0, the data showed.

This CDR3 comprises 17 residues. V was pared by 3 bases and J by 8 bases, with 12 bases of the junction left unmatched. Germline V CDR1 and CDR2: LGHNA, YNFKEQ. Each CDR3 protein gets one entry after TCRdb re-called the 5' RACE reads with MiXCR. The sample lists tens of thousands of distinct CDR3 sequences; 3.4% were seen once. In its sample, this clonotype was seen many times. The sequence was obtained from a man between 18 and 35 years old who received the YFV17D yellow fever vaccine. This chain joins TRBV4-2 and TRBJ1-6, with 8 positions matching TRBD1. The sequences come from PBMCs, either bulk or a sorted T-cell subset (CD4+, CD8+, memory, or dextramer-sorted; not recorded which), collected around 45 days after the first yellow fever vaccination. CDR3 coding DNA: TGTGCCAGCAGCCAGGTACGGGTTGGGACAGGCTATTCACCCCTCCACTTT. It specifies CASSQVRVGTGYSPLHF.